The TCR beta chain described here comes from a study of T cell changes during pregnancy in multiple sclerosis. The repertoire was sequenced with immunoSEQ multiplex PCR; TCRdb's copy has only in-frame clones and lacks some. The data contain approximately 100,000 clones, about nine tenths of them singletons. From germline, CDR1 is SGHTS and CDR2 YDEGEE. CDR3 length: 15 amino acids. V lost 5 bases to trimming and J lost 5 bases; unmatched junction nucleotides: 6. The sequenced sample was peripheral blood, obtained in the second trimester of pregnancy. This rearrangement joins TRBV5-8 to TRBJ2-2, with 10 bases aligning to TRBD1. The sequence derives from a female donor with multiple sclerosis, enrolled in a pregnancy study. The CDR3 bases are TGTGCCAGCAGTCAGGACAGGGGGAGGACCGGGGAGCTGTTTTTT. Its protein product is CASSQDRGRTGELFF.